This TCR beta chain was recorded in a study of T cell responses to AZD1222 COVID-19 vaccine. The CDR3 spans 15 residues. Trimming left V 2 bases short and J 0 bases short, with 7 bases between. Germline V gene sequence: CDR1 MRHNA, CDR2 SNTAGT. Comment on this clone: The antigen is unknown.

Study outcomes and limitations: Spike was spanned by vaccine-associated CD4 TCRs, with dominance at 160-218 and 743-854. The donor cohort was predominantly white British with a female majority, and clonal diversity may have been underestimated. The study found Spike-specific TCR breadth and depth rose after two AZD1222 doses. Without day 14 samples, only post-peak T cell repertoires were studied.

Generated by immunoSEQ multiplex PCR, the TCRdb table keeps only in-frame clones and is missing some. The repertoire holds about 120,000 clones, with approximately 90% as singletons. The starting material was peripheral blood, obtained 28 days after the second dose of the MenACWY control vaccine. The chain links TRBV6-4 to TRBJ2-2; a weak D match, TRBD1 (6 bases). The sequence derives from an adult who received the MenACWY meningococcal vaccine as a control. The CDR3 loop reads CASSDGTTNTGELFF. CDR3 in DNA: TGTGCCAGCAGTGACGGGACAACGAACACCGGGGAGCTGTTTTTT.